Below, 5 T cell receptor beta chains from the same sample are listed, as sequenced in a study of blood T cell repertoires in COVID-19. This table comes from immunoSEQ multiplex PCR, and its TCRdb copy is limited to in-frame clones, with some not included. The table lists about 200,000 clones, 70% to 90% of them singletons. Specimen: PBMCs or T cells enriched from blood (not recorded which). These receptors came from a woman aged 35 to 49 with acute COVID-19.

The rearrangement joins TRBV28 to TRBJ1-1; D is possibly TRBD1 (6 bases). Germline-derived CDR1 and CDR2 are MDHEN and SYDVKM. The CDR3 covers 12 residues. V dropped 10 bases and J dropped 4 bases, with 13 bases sitting between them. CDR3 DNA: TGTGCCACTACAGGGTCGATCACTGAAGCTTTCTTT. Translated, it gives CATTGSITEAFF. The full variable domain, its missing parts supplied by reference TRBV28 and TRBJ1-1, is DVKVTQSSRYLVKRTGEKVFLECVQDMDHENMFWYRQDPGLGLRLIYFSYDVKMKEKGDIPEGYSVSREKKERFSLILESASTNQTSMYLCATTGSITEAFFGQGTRLTVV.

J is TRBJ2-1 and V is TRBV6-5; the D gene is possibly TRBD2 (6 bases). The CDR3 length is 14 residues. V lost 5 bases and J 1 base, leaving 9 bases between the germline ends. Germline CDR1 reads MNHEY; CDR2 reads SVGAGI. The CDR3 loop is CASSQTSSYNEQFF. The CDR3 bases are TGTGCCAGCAGTCAGACTAGTTCCTACAATGAGCAGTTCTTC.

The chain employs TRBV28 and TRBJ1-1; D gene uncertain. The CDR3 has 12 amino acids. CDR1 and CDR2 from the germline V gene are MDHEN and SYDVKM. V was clipped by 3 bases and J by 4 bases, with 6 bases between them. This CDR3 is CASSLELTEAFF. CDR3 bases: TGTGCCAGCAGTTTGGAGCTCACTGAAGCTTTCTTT.

CDR3 coding DNA: TGTGCCAGCAGCCCTAGACCCTGGGACAGGGGGTACGAGCAGTACTTC. This gives the protein CASSPRPWDRGYEQYF. The rearrangement uses TRBV3-1 (or the pseudogene TRBV3-2) and TRBJ2-7, with 11 bases aligning to TRBD1. Germline V gives CDR1 LGHDT, CDR2 YNNKEL (reference sequence). The junction had 9 bases not matched to a gene; V was cut back by 4 bases and J by 4 bases. This CDR3 has 16 amino acids.

The CDR3 DNA reads TGTGCCAGCTCGTATGGGACAGGGAATCAGCCCCAGCATTTT. The encoded protein is CASSYGTGNQPQHF. The chain recombines TRBV18 with TRBJ1-5; 9 bases are shared with TRBD1. Looked up from germline, CDR1 is KGHSH and CDR2 is LQKENI. V gave up 6 bases and J gave up 4 bases; unmatched junction bases: 4. The CDR3 totals 14 residues.